The present T cell receptor beta chain was sequenced within a study of OX40 agonist ivuxolimab in advanced cancers. Study in general: Patients enrolled in dose escalation were diagnosed with hepatocellular carcinoma, melanoma, renal cell or head and neck cancer. Two patients with cutaneous melanoma and one with hepatocellular carcinoma, three in total, showed partial responses.

V was clipped by 5 bases and J by 8 bases, with 12 bases between them. This CDR3 contains 11 residues. The germline V gene has CDR1 DFQATT and CDR2 SNEGSKA (reference sequence). This clone was counted a single time. The antigen is undetermined. Study-level findings and limits: Clones of CD4+ and CD8+ blood T cells grew by week 6 at doses of 0.1 to 3.0 mg/kg. Antigen specificity of clonally expanded peripheral T cells was not established.

Libraries were prepared by immunoSEQ multiplex PCR; TCRdb keeps only in-frame clonotypes and omits some of them. This table holds 55,000 to 75,000 clones, over 75% found once. The V call is TRBV20-1, the J call TRBJ1-1; D is uncertain. Sequenced material: CD4+ or CD8+ T cells sorted from blood, taken in a trial of the OX40 agonist ivuxolimab. This sequence was found in an adult with an advanced solid tumor such as melanoma, head and neck, liver or kidney cancer. The CDR3 DNA follows: TGCAGTGCTTTACGGCGGCCGGAAGCTTTCTTT. Translating it yields CSALRRPEAFF.